Below, 32 T cell receptor beta chains from the same sample are listed, as sequenced in a study of blood T cell repertoires in COVID-19 (dated by TCRdb to about 2020). Receptor libraries were prepared by the immunoSEQ multiplex PCR assay. TCRdb obtained this table from immuneACCESS and retained in-frame rearrangements with V and J assigned. These tables miss some clones; where compared with another copy, unresolved V genes account for less than half of the shortfall, and the remainder is unexplained. The sample yields over 100,000 clones; about 72% were counted once. Around 9.6% of the sample is in the top ten clones. The source material was peripheral blood. These receptors were obtained from a man aged 55 to 70 with active or convalescent COVID-19.

This clone has a handful of counts. The chain employs TRBV7-9 and TRBJ2-3; 7 bases are a match to TRBD2. Trimming took 1 base from V and 1 from J; bases not matched to a gene: 8. The CDR3 extends over 17 amino acids. In germline, CDR1 is SEHNR, CDR2 FQNEAQ (reference sequence). CDR3 region: CASSLGRAGARTDTQYF. In DNA form, the CDR3 reads TGTGCCAGCAGCTTAGGTCGTGCGGGAGCCCGCACAGATACGCAGTATTTT.

The chain employs TRBV10-3 and TRBJ1-1, with 10 bases fitting TRBD1. V gave up 0 bases and J gave up 4 bases; unmatched junction bases: 5. Per germline, CDR1 ENHRY and CDR2 SYGVKD. CDR3 size: 16 residues. The CDR3 protein is CAISESSGTGVTEAFF. The CDR3 region has the DNA TGTGCCATCAGTGAGTCCTCCGGGACAGGGGTCACTGAAGCTTTCTTT.

The rearrangement links TRBV10-1 to TRBJ2-5; the D is unclear. Germline V lookup: CDR1 WNHNN, CDR2 SYGVQD (reference sequence). This CDR3 contains 13 residues. The V end was cut by 7 bases, the J end by 2 bases, with 11 bases between. CDR3 nucleotides: TGCGCCAGCAAGGCGGTAGCACAAGAGACCCAGTACTTC. Translating it yields CASKAVAQETQYF.

V gene TRBV19 combines with J gene TRBJ1-1; no firm D call. The V and J ends lost 3 bases and 1 base respectively, with 15 bases between them. CDR1 and CDR2 (germline): LNHDA, SQIVND (reference sequence). The CDR3 contains 16 residues. The CDR3 DNA sequence: TGTGCCAGTAGTATCCGGGGTACGAAACGGAACACTGAAGCTTTCTTT. This translates into CASSIRGTKRNTEAFF.

As regards this clone: The same CDR3 can be traced to other DNA sequences in this sample. The chain is built from TRBV3-1 (or the pseudogene TRBV3-2) and TRBJ2-1; 11 nucleotides align to TRBD2. The ends lost 1 base at V and 4 bases at J; junction bases unmatched: 3. Germline CDR1 and CDR2: LGHDT and YNNKEL (reference sequence). The CDR3 extends over 16 amino acids. CDR3 bases: TGTGCCAGCAGCCAAGTGGGGACTAGCGGATACAATGAGCAGTTCTTC. This encodes CASSQVGTSGYNEQFF.

V usage is TRBV5-1 and J usage is TRBJ2-5; perhaps TRBD1 as D (5 bases). V lost 4 bases and J lost 1, with 11 bases in between. This CDR3 contains 14 residues. CDR1 SGHRS and CDR2 YFSETQ come from the germline V gene. Here the CDR3 DNA reads TGCGCCAGCAGCGGCGGACAAATCCAAGAGACCCAGTACTTC. Translating it yields CASSGGQIQETQYF.

The rearrangement joins TRBV30 to TRBJ2-7; D perhaps matches TRBD1 (6 bases). The CDR3 length is 12 residues. Trimming took off 0 bases at V and 5 bases at J, with 8 bases between the two ends. Germline lookup yields CDR1 GTSNPN and CDR2 SVGIG (reference sequence). CDR3 region: CAWSVGADEQYF. In nucleotides, the CDR3 is TGTGCCTGGAGTGTGGGGGCGGACGAGCAGTACTTC. Variable domain in full (rest from reference TRBV30 and TRBJ2-7): SQTIHQWPATLVQPVGSPLSLECTVEGTSNPNLYWYRQAAGRGLQLLFYSVGIGQISSEVPQNLSASRPQDRQFILSSKKLLLSDSGFYLCAWSVGADEQYFGPGTRLTVT.

The rearrangement joins TRBV14 to TRBJ2-7; D not resolved. CDR1 and CDR2 from the germline V gene are SGHDN and FVKESK. CDR3 length: 13 amino acids. V was cut by 5 bases and J by 4 bases, with 12 bases left in between. CDR3: CASSRHRGYEQYV. Here the CDR3 DNA reads TGTGCCAGCAGCAGACATCGTGGGTACGAGCAGTACGTC.

The chain is built from TRBV7-8 and TRBJ2-7; 13 bases map to TRBD2. The CDR3 is 18 residues long. Germline CDR1 is SGHVS and CDR2 is FQNEAQ. With 1 base clipped from V and 0 bases from J, the junction kept 6 bases outside the gene matches. The CDR3 nucleotides read TGTGCCAGCAGCTTAGTCGGGACTAGCGGGACCTTCTCCTACGAGCAGTACTTC. Amino acids: CASSLVGTSGTFSYEQYF.

The chain carries TRBV4-3 and TRBJ2-1; a weak D match, TRBD2 (6 bases). Per germline, CDR1 LGHNA and CDR2 YSLEER. Trimming pared 4 bases from V and 9 bases from J, leaving 22 bases between. CDR3 size: 16 residues. As DNA, the CDR3 is TGCGCCAGCAGCCGGGGGGATAGCGTGGGCTTGGCTGAGCAGTTCTTC. Its protein product is CASSRGDSVGLAEQFF.

This rearrangement joins TRBV25-1 to TRBJ1-2; TRBD1 aligns across 10 bases. The V gene end was trimmed by 4 bases and the J gene end by 3 bases; junction bases not matched to a gene: 5. CDR1 MGHDK and CDR2 SYGVNS come from the germline V gene. This CDR3 is 15 amino acids long. The CDR3 DNA sequence: TGTGCCAGCAGTGGGACAGGGGGACTAGACTATGGCTACACCTTC. Its protein is CASSGTGGLDYGYTF.

This sequence joins TRBV19 and TRBJ2-5; 8 bases map to TRBD1. After removal of 4 bases from V and 5 bases from J, the junction contained 9 bases not matched to a gene. CDR1 is LNHDA and CDR2 is SQIVND in the germline V gene (reference sequence). The CDR3 is 15 residues long. DNA of the CDR3: TGTGCCAGTAGTACTGGACAGGGAATTGCGGAGACCCAGTACTTC. Residues: CASSTGQGIAETQYF.

The chain recombines TRBV18 with TRBJ2-7; tentative D call: TRBD2 (5 bases). The V gene's germline CDR1 is KGHSH and CDR2 LQKENI. V lost 3 bases and J 7 bases, leaving 13 bases between the germline ends. This CDR3 has 13 amino acids. This CDR3 reads CASSPGPTGEQYV. The CDR3 DNA sequence: TGTGCCAGCTCACCCGGGCCTACGGGGGAGCAGTACGTC.

The V call is TRBV2, the J call TRBJ1-5; a weak D match, TRBD1 (5 bases). CDR1 is SNHLY and CDR2 is FYNNEI in the germline V gene. Trimming removed 4 bases at V and 7 bases at J, with 11 bases between. The CDR3 contains 13 residues. The CDR3 here is CASSAQGGQPQHF. The CDR3 DNA sequence: TGTGCCAGCAGTGCGCAGGGAGGACAGCCCCAGCATTTT.

The genes are TRBV12-1 and TRBJ2-3; TRBD2 is the table's D call and was not checked against the DNA. TRBV12-1 represents a pseudogene. This CDR3 has 19 residues. CDR3 residues: CASSFALVIAGGPSDTQYF. The DNA of the CDR3 is TGTGCCAGCAGCTTTGCGCTCGTCATCGCGGGAGGGCCGTCGGATACGCAGTATTTT.

This chain joins TRBV29-1 and TRBJ1-2; D remains unclear. V lost 0 bases to trimming and J lost 0 bases, with 11 bases between them. Germline V gives CDR1 SQVTM, CDR2 ANQGSEA. The CDR3 totals 15 residues. The CDR3 is CSVEDGRRTNYGYTF. CDR3 coding DNA: TGCAGCGTTGAAGATGGCCGGCGGACTAACTATGGCTACACCTTC.

DNA of the CDR3: TGTGCCTGGAGTCGCGGTTTAGCTAGCGGGAGGCCCGGCCACTTCTTC. It specifies CAWSRGLASGRPGHFF. The chain is built from TRBV30 and TRBJ2-1; 11 bases are shared with TRBD2. Germline V CDR1 and CDR2: GTSNPN, SVGIG (reference sequence). This CDR3 has 16 residues. V shed 2 bases, J shed 16 bases, and the junction held 19 bases outside the gene matches. Full variable domain (missing parts from reference TRBV30 and TRBJ2-1): SQTIHQWPATLVQPVGSPLSLECTVEGTSNPNLYWYRQAAGRGLQLLFYSVGIGQISSEVPQNLSASRPQDRQFILSSKKLLLSDSGFYLCAWSRGLASGRPGHFFGPGTRLTVL.

This clone is a singleton in its sample. This rearrangement joins TRBV6-2 or TRBV6-3 to TRBJ1-1, with TRBD1 as a possible D gene (6 bases). Germline lookup yields CDR1 MNHEY and CDR2 SVGEGT. The CDR3 has 17 residues. V dropped 2 bases and J dropped 0 bases, with 16 bases sitting between them. This CDR3 reads CASSYGGAKGMNTEAFF. Written as DNA, the CDR3 is TGTGCCAGCAGTTACGGGGGGGCGAAAGGCATGAACACTGAAGCTTTCTTT.

This chain uses TRBV10-3 with TRBJ2-1; TRBD2 matches 8 bases. The CDR3 spans 17 residues. The J segment lost 0 bases and the V segment lost 2 bases, leaving 6 bases of the junction unmatched. Looked up from germline, CDR1 is ENHRY and CDR2 is SYGVKD. Written as DNA, the CDR3 is TGTGCCATCAGTGAGGGTACTAGCGGAATCTCCTACAATGAGCAGTTCTTC. Protein: CAISEGTSGISYNEQFF.

The chain has TRBV18 and TRBJ1-6; D perhaps matches TRBD1 (6 bases). Trimming pared 3 bases from V and 10 bases from J, leaving 13 bases between. Germline V CDR1 and CDR2: KGHSH, LQKENI. The CDR3 has 14 amino acids. The CDR3 bases are TGTGCCAGCTCACCTCCAGGGGCGAGGTCACCCCTCCACTTT. This encodes CASSPPGARSPLHF. The complete variable domain, with remaining parts taken from reference TRBV18 and TRBJ1-6, reads NAGVMQNPRHLVRRRGQEARLRCSPMKGHSHVYWYRQLPEEGLKFMVYLQKENIIDESGMPKERFSAEFPKEGPSILRIQQVVRGDSAAYFCASSPPGARSPLHFGNGTRLTVT.

This clone was found once. CDR3 region: CASSRQGDAFF. CDR3 bases: TGTGCCAGCAGCCGACAGGGAGATGCTTTCTTT. V usage is TRBV11-3 and J usage is TRBJ1-1, with 7 bases that match TRBD1. J gave up 11 bases and V 5 bases, and 5 bases lay outside the gene matches. This CDR3 spans 11 amino acids. Germline V gene data show CDR1 as SGHNT and CDR2 as YENEEA.

This CDR3 is CASSLGPFNSPLHF. The CDR3 bases are TGTGCCAGCAGCTTGGGGCCATTTAATTCACCCCTCCACTTT. The rearrangement uses TRBV7-9 and TRBJ1-6, with D possibly being TRBD1 (5 bases). Germline CDR1 SEHNR, CDR2 FQNEAQ (reference sequence). The germline V and J ends were trimmed by 3 bases and 6 bases, with 9 bases remaining between them. The CDR3 contains 14 residues.

This clone was observed a handful of times. The chain combines TRBV7-6 with TRBJ2-7; 7 positions match TRBD1. Germline V CDR1 and CDR2: SGHVS, FNYEAQ. The CDR3 loop spans 12 amino acids. The J segment lost 6 bases and the V segment lost 5 bases, leaving 4 bases of the junction unmatched. As DNA, the CDR3 is TGTGCCAGCAGCCATCGGACAGGCGAGCAGTACTTC. This sequence encodes CASSHRTGEQYF.

This clone has a single count. V usage is TRBV24-1 and J usage is TRBJ2-3; 12 bases fit TRBD1. CDR1 is KGHDR, CDR2 SFDVKD, per germline. J lost 3 bases, V lost 4 bases, and 7 bases had no gene match. The length of the CDR3 is 17 residues. The CDR3 DNA sequence: TGTGCCACCAGTGACTCCCGGGACAGGGGGCTGACAGATACGCAGTATTTT. Its translation is CATSDSRDRGLTDTQYF.

This clone was picked up a small number of times. The chain carries TRBV5-6 and TRBJ2-7; D might be TRBD2 (6 bases). CDR1 is SGHDT, CDR2 YYEEEE, per germline. Trimming took off 3 bases at V and 0 bases at J, with 10 bases between the two ends. The CDR3 is made up of 14 amino acids. This CDR3 reads CASSWPGLSYEQYF. In nucleotides, the CDR3 is TGTGCCAGCAGCTGGCCGGGACTCTCCTACGAGCAGTACTTC.

The chain combines TRBV7-8 with TRBJ1-1, with D possibly TRBD1 on 6 matching bases. The V and J ends lost 3 bases and 1 base respectively, with 12 bases between them. The germline gives CDR1 SGHVS, CDR2 FQNEAQ. This CDR3 is 15 amino acids long. CDR3 nucleotides: TGTGCCAGCAGCTTCCGGGGGGCGCGGAACACTGAAGCTTTCTTT. Its translation: CASSFRGARNTEAFF.

This sequence joins TRBV5-1 and TRBJ1-1; TRBD1 matches at 7 bases. After removal of 5 bases from V and 3 bases from J, the junction contained 4 bases not matched to a gene. The length of the CDR3 is 13 residues. Per the germline V gene, CDR1 is SGHRS and CDR2 is YFSETQ. CDR3 protein: CASRGQGDTEAFF. CDR3 sequence (DNA): TGCGCCAGCAGAGGGCAGGGGGACACTGAAGCTTTCTTT.

The chain links TRBV5-6 to TRBJ2-2; 13 bases are a match to TRBD2. Germline V gene lookup returns CDR1 SGHDT and CDR2 YYEEEE. This CDR3 has 18 residues. V gave up 5 bases and J gave up 4 bases; unmatched junction bases: 11. As DNA, the CDR3 is TGTGCCAGCAGATGGACTAGCGGGAGCCCCGGGAGCACCGGGGAGCTGTTTTTT. Its translation: CASRWTSGSPGSTGELFF.

The rearrangement uses TRBV28 and TRBJ2-5; TRBD1 is a possible D gene (6 bases). CDR3 length: 11 amino acids. CDR1 and CDR2 (germline): MDHEN, SYDVKM. V shed 5 bases and J shed 5 bases, with 6 bases lying between them. This chain's CDR3 is CASSQGETQYF. In DNA form, the CDR3 reads TGTGCCAGCAGTCAGGGGGAGACCCAGTACTTC.

The chain uses TRBV28 and TRBJ2-5; the match to TRBD2 covers 8 bases. This CDR3 spans 19 amino acids. The junction had 24 bases not matched to a gene; V was cut back by 7 bases and J by 5 bases. The V gene's germline CDR1 is MDHEN and CDR2 SYDVKM. This CDR3 reads CASISRAGEGGRPWETQYF. CDR3 nucleotide sequence: TGTGCCAGCATCTCGAGGGCGGGGGAGGGCGGGAGGCCGTGGGAGACCCAGTACTTC.

The chain links TRBV27 to TRBJ1-4; D might be TRBD1 (5 bases). CDR1 and CDR2 from the germline V gene are MNHEY and SMNVEV (reference sequence). V gave up 6 bases and J gave up 7 bases, with 15 bases separating them. CDR3 size: 14 residues. The CDR3 bases are TGTGCCAGCAGATCGGGGAAGGGACTTGAAAAACTGTTTTTT. Translating gives CASRSGKGLEKLFF.

The V gene is TRBV7-2, the J gene TRBJ2-5; 9 bases are a match to TRBD2. The germline V gene has CDR1 SGHTA and CDR2 FQGNSA. This CDR3 comprises 17 residues. The trim removed 1 base at V and 2 bases at J, leaving 8 bases unmatched. This CDR3 is CASSLEGRLAGQETQYF. The CDR3 nucleotides are TGTGCCAGCAGCTTAGAAGGGAGGCTAGCGGGACAAGAGACCCAGTACTTC.